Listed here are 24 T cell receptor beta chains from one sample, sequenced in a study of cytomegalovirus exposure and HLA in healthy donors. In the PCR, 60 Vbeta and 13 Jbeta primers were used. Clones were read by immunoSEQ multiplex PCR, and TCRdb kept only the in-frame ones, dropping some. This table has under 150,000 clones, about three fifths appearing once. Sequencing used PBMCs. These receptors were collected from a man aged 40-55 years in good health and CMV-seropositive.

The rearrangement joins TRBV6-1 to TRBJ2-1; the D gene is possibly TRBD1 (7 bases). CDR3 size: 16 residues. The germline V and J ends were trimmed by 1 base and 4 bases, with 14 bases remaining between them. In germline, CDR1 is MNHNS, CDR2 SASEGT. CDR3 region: CASSEVRGAFYNEQFF. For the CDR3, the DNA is TGTGCCAGCAGTGAAGTCAGGGGGGCTTTTTACAATGAGCAGTTCTTC.

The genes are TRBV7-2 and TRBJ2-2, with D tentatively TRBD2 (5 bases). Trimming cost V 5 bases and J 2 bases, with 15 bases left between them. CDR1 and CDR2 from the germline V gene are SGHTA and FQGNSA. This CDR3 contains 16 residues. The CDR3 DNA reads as TGTGCCAGCAGCGCGAATCCGGGATCTAACACCGGGGAGCTGTTTTTT. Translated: CASSANPGSNTGELFF.

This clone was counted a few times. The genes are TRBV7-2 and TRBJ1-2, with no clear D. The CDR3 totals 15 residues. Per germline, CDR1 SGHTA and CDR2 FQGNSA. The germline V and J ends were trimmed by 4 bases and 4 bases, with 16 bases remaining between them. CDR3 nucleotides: TGTGCCAGCAGCTCCGAGCCGAGGGTGGGCTATGGCTACACCTTC. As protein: CASSSEPRVGYGYTF.

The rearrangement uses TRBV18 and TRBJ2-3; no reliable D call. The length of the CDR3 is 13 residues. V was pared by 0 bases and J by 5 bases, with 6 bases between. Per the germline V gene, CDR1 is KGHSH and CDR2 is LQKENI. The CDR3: CASSPPSGDTQYF. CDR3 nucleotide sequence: TGTGCCAGCTCACCACCGTCGGGAGATACGCAGTATTTT.

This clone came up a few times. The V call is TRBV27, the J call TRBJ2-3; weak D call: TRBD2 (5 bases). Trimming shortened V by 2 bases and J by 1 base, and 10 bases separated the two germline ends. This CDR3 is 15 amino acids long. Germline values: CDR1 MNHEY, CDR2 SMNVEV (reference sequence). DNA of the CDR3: TGTGCCAGCAGTTTAGCCGGAGGAGGCACAGATACGCAGTATTTT. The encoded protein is CASSLAGGGTDTQYF.

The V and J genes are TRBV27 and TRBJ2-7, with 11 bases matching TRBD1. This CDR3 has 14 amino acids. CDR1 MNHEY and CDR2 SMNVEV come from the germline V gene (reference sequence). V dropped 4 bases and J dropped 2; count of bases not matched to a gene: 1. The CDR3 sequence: CASSWGQGAYEQYF. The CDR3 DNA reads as TGTGCCAGCAGTTGGGGACAGGGGGCCTACGAGCAGTACTTC.

The CDR3 coding sequence is TGTGCCTGGAGACCAGGGGGCGTGGACACTGAAGCTTTCTTT. Translating gives CAWRPGGVDTEAFF. The rearrangement uses TRBV30 and TRBJ1-1; the match to TRBD1 covers 8 bases. The CDR3 sequence is 14 residues long. Germline CDR1 and CDR2: GTSNPN and SVGIG (reference sequence). Unmatched junction bases numbered 6, after V lost 3 bases and J lost 3 bases.

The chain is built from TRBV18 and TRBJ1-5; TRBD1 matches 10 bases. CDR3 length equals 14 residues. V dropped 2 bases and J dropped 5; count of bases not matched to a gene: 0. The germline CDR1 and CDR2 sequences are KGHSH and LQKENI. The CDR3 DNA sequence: TGTGCCAGCTCACCAGGACAGGGGGATCAGCCCCAGCATTTT. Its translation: CASSPGQGDQPQHF.

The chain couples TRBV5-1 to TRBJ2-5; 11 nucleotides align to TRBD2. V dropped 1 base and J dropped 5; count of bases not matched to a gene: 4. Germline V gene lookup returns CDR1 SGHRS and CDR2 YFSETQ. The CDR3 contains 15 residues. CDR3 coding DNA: TGCGCCAGCAGCTTGAGTAGCGGGAGGGGTGAGACCCAGTACTTC. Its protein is CASSLSSGRGETQYF. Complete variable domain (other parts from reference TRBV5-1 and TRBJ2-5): KAGVTQTPRYLIKTRGQQVTLSCSPISGHRSVSWYQQTPGQGLQFLFEYFSETQRNKGNFPGRFSGRQFSNSRSEMNVSTLELGDSALYLCASSLSSGRGETQYFGPGTRLLVL.

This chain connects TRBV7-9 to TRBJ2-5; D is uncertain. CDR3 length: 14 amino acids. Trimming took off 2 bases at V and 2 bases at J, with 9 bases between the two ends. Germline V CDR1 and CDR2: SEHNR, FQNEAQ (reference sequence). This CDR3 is CASSLKKRQETQYF. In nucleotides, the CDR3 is TGTGCCAGCAGCTTAAAGAAGAGACAAGAGACCCAGTACTTC.

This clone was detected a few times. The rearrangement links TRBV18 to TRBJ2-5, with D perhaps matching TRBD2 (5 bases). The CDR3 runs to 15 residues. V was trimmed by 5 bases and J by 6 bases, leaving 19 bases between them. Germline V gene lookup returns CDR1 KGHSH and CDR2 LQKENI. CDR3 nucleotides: TGTGCCAGCTCATCCCCGTTTGGCGGGCGGAAGACCCAGTACTTC. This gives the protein CASSSPFGGRKTQYF.

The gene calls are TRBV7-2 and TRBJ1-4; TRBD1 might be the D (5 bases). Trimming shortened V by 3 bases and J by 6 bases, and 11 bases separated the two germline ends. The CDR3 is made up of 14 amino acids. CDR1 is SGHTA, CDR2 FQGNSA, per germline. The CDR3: CASSLGDFDEKLFF. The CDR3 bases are TGTGCCAGCAGCTTGGGGGACTTCGATGAAAAACTGTTTTTT.

CDR3 in amino acids: CASSLPGTVQETQYF. The CDR3 coding sequence is TGTGCCAGCAGCCTGCCGGGGACAGTCCAAGAGACCCAGTACTTC. The chain employs TRBV28 and TRBJ2-5; 7 bases are shared with TRBD1. The CDR3 loop spans 15 amino acids. CDR1 and CDR2 (germline): MDHEN, SYDVKM. V gave up 6 bases and J gave up 1 base; unmatched junction bases: 8. Combining the CDR3 with reference TRBV28 and TRBJ2-5 gives the whole variable domain DVKVTQSSRYLVKRTGEKVFLECVQDMDHENMFWYRQDPGLGLRLIYFSYDVKMKEKGDIPEGYSVSREKKERFSLILESASTNQTSMYLCASSLPGTVQETQYFGPGTRLLVL.

CDR3 DNA sequence: TGTGCCAGCAGCCCGGTCGGCAATCAGCCCCAGCATTTT. Its translation: CASSPVGNQPQHF. V and J are TRBV9 and TRBJ1-5; the D is unclear. Germline V gives CDR1 SGDLS, CDR2 YYNGEE. The CDR3 runs to 13 residues. The ends were cut back, 4 bases at V and 2 bases at J, with 7 bases in the middle.

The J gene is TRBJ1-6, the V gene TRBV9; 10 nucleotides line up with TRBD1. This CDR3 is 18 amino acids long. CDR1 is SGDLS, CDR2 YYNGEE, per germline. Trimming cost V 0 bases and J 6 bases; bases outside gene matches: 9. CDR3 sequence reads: CASSVATGQGTANSPLHF. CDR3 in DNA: TGTGCCAGCAGCGTAGCTACGGGACAGGGGACCGCTAATTCACCCCTCCACTTT.

CDR3 DNA sequence: TGTGCCAGCAGCGTCCGGGACATCGGGAGGGAGACCCAGTACTTC. It encodes CASSVRDIGRETQYF. The chain joins TRBV7-2 to TRBJ2-5; the D gene is possibly TRBD2 (7 bases). This CDR3 is 15 amino acids long. Per germline, CDR1 SGHTA and CDR2 FQGNSA. Trimming left V 5 bases short and J 5 bases short, with 18 bases between.

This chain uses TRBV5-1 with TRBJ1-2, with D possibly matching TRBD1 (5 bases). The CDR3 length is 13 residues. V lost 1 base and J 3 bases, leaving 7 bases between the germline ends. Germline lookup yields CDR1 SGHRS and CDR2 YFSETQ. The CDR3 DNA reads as TGCGCCAGCAGCTTGTTAGGGGACTATGGCTACACCTTC. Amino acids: CASSLLGDYGYTF.

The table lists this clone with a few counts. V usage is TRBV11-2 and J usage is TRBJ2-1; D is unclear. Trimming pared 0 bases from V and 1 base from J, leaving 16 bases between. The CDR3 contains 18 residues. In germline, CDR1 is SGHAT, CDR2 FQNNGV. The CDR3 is CASSLDSIISRSYNEQFF. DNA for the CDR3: TGTGCCAGCAGCTTAGATAGCATAATTAGTAGATCCTACAATGAGCAGTTCTTC.

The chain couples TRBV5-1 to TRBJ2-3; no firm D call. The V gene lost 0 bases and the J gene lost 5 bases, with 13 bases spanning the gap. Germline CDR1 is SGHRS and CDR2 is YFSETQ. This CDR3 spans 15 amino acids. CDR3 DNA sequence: TGCGCCAGCAGCTTGGTTCGAACTAATGGAGATACGCAGTATTTT. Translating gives CASSLVRTNGDTQYF. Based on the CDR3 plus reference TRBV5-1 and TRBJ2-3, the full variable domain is KAGVTQTPRYLIKTRGQQVTLSCSPISGHRSVSWYQQTPGQGLQFLFEYFSETQRNKGNFPGRFSGRQFSNSRSEMNVSTLELGDSALYLCASSLVRTNGDTQYFGPGTRLTVL.

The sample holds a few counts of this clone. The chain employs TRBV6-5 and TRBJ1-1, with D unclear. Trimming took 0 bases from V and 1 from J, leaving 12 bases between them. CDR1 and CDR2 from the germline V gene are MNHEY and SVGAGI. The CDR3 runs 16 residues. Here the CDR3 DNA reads TGTGCCAGCAGTTACTCGACTACCGAACCGAACACTGAAGCTTTCTTT. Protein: CASSYSTTEPNTEAFF.

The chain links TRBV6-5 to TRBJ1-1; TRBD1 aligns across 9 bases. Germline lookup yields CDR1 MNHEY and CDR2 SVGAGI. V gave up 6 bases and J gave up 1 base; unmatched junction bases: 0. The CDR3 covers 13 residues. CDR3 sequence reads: CASRDRGNTEAFF. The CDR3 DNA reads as TGTGCCAGCAGGGACAGGGGGAACACTGAAGCTTTCTTT.

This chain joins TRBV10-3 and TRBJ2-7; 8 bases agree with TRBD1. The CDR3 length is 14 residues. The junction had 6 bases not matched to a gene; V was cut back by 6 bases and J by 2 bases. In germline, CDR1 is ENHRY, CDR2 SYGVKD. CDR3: CAISKGQGAYEQYF. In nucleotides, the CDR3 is TGTGCCATCAGCAAAGGACAGGGCGCCTACGAGCAGTACTTC.

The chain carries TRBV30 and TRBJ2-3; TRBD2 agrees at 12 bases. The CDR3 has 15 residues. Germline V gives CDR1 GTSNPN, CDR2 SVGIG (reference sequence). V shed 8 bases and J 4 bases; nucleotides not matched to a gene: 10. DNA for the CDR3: TGTGCCGGCGGGACTAGCGGGTCTCCGGCAGATACGCAGTATTTT. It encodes CAGGTSGSPADTQYF.

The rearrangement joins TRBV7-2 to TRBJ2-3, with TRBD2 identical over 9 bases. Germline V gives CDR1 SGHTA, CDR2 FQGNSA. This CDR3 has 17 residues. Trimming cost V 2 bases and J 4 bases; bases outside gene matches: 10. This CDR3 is CASSLRLAGYRADTQYF. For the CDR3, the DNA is TGTGCCAGCAGCTTAAGGCTAGCGGGATACCGGGCAGATACGCAGTATTTT.